The clone carrying this T cell receptor beta chain came up a few times. The antigen remains undetermined. This sample is part of a study of blood T cells in healthy people across ages. Study results and limitations: The recorded TCR beta diversity per million T cells decreased in a roughly linear manner with age.

All donors came from Russia, were Caucasian and healthy, and spanned ages roughly 6 to 100. Together with a sample-barcoded 5' primer, a J-beta primer mix was included in a second PCR lasting about 7 to 12 cycles. One entry per CDR3 protein, called by TCRdb with MiXCR from the 5' RACE reads. The sample records hundreds of thousands of distinct CDR3 sequences, roughly 20% being singletons. J was trimmed by 10 bases and V by 2 bases; bases with no gene match: 7. The CDR3 is made up of 15 amino acids. CDR1 is SEHNR, CDR2 FQNEAQ, per germline (reference sequence). The specimen was blood. The rearrangement joins TRBV7-9 to TRBJ2-1, with 11 bases that match TRBD2. This TCR came from a man in his sixties or seventies in good health. In DNA, the CDR3 is TGTGCCAGCAGCTTACTAGCGGGAGGCGTAGGGGAGCAGTTCTTC. Translating gives CASSLLAGGVGEQFF.